This T cell receptor (beta chain) originates from a study of beta chain features in type 1 diabetes. Overall study context: The examined sorted cells totaled some 99 million across samples.

Study-level points and caveats: The VDJ junctions of type 1 diabetes patients carried fewer insertions and more deletions. Sequencing from cDNA could over-represent high-TCR-expressing cells.

This CDR3 is 15 amino acids long. Germline V gives CDR1 MDHEN, CDR2 SYDVKM. V was cut by 6 bases and J by 0 bases, with 12 bases left in between. As to this clone: Its antigen is not identified.

Sequenced material consisted of expressed TCRB transcripts (all of the isolated RNA was reverse transcribed). The average read count of naive, central memory and regulatory T cell samples was about 3.57 million. Generated by immunoSEQ multiplex PCR, the TCRdb table keeps only in-frame clones and is missing some. The data hold around 180,000 clones, with about 12% observed a single time. V is TRBV28 and J is TRBJ1-3, with D possibly matching TRBD1 (6 bases). The clonotype originates from a woman aged 18-29 years in good health. Sequencing was carried out using central memory CD4+ T cells from blood. CDR3 loop: CASSYRVNSGNTIYF. Here the CDR3 DNA reads TGTGCCAGCAGCTACAGGGTCAACTCTGGAAACACCATATATTTT.